This TCR beta chain is drawn from a study of shared clonotypes between healthy human individuals. J gave up 2 bases and V 4 bases, and 15 bases lay outside the gene matches. CDR3 size: 17 residues. Germline loops: CDR1 SGDLS, CDR2 YYNGEE. Findings and limits, study-wide: Memory subsets generally showed lower estimated richness than naive subsets.

Donors included only healthy HIV-negative adults lacking recent acute infections or vaccinations. This table comes from immunoSEQ multiplex PCR, and its TCRdb copy is limited to in-frame clones, with some not included. The table has some 1 million clones, about 74% seen once; the top ten hold about 1.5%. Regarding this clone: Its antigen is not known.

The rearrangement uses TRBV9 and TRBJ2-7; 7 nucleotides agree with TRBD2. The sequence was collected from a man aged 18 to 30 in good health. Material for sequencing was memory CD4+ T cells sorted from blood. This sample's subset: CD45RA-negative fraction. CDR3 in amino acids: CASSPRMASGRTYEQYF. CDR3 in DNA: TGTGCCAGCAGCCCCCGGATGGCTAGCGGAAGGACCTACGAGCAGTACTTC.